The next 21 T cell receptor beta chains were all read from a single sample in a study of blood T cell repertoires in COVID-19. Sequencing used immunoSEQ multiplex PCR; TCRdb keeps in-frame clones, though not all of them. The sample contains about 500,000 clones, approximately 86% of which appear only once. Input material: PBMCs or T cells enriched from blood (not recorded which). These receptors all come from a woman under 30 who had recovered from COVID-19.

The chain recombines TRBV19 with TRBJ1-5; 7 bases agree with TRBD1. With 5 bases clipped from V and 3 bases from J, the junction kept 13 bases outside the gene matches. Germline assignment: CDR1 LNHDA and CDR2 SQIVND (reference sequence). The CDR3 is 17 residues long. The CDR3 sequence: CASSLEDRAEDNQPQHF. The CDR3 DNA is TGTGCCAGTAGTTTGGAAGACAGGGCGGAGGACAATCAGCCCCAGCATTTT.

The CDR3 region has the DNA TGTGCCAGCAGTGAATTTGGTGGCTACACTGAAGCTTTCTTT. It yields the protein CASSEFGGYTEAFF. The chain employs TRBV6-1 and TRBJ1-1; no definite D call. V lost 2 bases to trimming and J lost 3 bases, with 10 bases between them. Germline V CDR1 and CDR2: MNHNS, SASEGT. The CDR3 is made up of 14 amino acids.

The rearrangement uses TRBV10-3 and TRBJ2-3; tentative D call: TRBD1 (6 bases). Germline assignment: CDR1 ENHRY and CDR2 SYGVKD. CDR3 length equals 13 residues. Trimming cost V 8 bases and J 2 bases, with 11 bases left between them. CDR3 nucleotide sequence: TGTGCCATCCTAGGACAGACCACAGATACGCAGTATTTT. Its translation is CAILGQTTDTQYF.

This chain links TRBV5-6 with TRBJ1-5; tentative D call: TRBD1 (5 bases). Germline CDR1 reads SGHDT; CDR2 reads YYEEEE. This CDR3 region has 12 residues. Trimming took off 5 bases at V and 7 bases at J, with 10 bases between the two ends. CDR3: CASSIGAQPQHF. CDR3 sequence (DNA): TGTGCCAGCAGTATTGGGGCCCAGCCCCAGCATTTT.

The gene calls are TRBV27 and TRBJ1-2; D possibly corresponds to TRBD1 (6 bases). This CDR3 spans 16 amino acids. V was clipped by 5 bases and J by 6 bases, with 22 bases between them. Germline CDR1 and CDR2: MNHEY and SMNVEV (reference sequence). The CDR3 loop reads CASSLYRAGGWDGYTF. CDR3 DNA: TGTGCCAGCAGTCTCTACAGGGCGGGTGGTTGGGATGGCTACACCTTC.

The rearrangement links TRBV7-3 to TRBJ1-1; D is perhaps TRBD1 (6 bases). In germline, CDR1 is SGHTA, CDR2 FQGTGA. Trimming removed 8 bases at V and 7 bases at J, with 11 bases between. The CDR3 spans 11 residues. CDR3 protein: CASAGGGEAFF. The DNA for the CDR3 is TGTGCCAGCGCTGGGGGCGGTGAAGCTTTCTTT. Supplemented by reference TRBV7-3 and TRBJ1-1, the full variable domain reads GAGVSQTPSNKVTEKGKYVELRCDPISGHTALYWYRQSLGQGPEFLIYFQGTGAADDSGLPNDRFFAVRPEGSVSTLKIQRTERGDSAVYLCASAGGGEAFFGQGTRLTVV.

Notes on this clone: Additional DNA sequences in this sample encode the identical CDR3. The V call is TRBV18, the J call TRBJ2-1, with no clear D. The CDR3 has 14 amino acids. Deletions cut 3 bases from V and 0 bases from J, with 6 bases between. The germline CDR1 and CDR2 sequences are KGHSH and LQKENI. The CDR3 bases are TGTGCCAGCTCACCTCCGAGCTCCTACAATGAGCAGTTCTTC. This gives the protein CASSPPSSYNEQFF.

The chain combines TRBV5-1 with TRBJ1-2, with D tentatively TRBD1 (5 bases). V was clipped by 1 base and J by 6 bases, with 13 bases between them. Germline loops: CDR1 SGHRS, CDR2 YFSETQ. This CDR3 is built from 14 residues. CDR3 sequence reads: CASSLYLGEDGYTF. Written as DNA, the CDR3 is TGCGCCAGCAGCTTGTATCTAGGGGAGGATGGCTACACCTTC.

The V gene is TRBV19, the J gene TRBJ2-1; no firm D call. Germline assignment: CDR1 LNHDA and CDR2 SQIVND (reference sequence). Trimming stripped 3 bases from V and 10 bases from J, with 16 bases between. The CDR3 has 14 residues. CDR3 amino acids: CASSISMAPREQFF. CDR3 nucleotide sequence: TGTGCCAGTAGTATTTCGATGGCCCCTAGAGAGCAGTTCTTC.

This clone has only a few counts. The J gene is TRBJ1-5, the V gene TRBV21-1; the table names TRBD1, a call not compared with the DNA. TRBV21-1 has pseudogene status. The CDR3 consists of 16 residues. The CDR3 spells CASSTTGTGAYQPQHF. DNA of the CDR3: TGTGCCAGCAGCACCACCGGGACAGGGGCGTATCAGCCCCAGCATTTT.

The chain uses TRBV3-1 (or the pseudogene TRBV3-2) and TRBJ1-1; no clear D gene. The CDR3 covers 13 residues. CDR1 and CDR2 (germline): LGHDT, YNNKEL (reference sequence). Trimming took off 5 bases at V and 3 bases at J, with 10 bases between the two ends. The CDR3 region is CASSEGRDTEAFF. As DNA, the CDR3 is TGTGCCAGCAGCGAAGGTCGGGACACTGAAGCTTTCTTT.

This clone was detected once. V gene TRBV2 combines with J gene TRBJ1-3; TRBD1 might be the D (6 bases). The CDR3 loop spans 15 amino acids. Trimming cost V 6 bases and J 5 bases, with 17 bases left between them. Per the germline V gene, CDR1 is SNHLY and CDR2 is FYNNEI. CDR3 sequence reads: CASSPGTLGRNTIYF. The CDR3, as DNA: TGTGCCAGCAGCCCAGGGACATTAGGGAGAAACACCATATATTTT.

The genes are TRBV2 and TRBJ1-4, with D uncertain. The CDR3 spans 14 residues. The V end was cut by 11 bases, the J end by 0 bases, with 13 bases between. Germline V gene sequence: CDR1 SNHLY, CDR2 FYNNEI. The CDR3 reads CAAAPTATNEKLFF. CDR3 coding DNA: TGTGCCGCTGCCCCTACTGCAACTAATGAAAAACTGTTTTTT.

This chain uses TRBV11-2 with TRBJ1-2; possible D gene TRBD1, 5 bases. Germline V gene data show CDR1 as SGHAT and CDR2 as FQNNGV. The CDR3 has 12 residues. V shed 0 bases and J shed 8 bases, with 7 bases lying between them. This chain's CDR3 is CASSLEGAGYTF. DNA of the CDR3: TGTGCCAGCAGCTTAGAAGGGGCAGGCTACACCTTC.

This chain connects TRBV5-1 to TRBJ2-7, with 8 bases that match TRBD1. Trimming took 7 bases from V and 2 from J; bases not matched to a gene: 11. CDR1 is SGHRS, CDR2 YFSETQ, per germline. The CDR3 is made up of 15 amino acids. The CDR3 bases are TGCGCCAGCTCTAATACCGGGACAGGAGCCTACGAGCAGTACTTC. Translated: CASSNTGTGAYEQYF. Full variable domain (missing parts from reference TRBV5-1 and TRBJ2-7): KAGVTQTPRYLIKTRGQQVTLSCSPISGHRSVSWYQQTPGQGLQFLFEYFSETQRNKGNFPGRFSGRQFSNSRSEMNVSTLELGDSALYLCASSNTGTGAYEQYFGPGTRLTVT.

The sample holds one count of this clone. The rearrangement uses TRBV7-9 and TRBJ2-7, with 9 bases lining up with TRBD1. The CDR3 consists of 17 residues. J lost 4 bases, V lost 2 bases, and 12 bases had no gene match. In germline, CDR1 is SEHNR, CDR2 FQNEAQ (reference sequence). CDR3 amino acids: CASSLSSLGQGTYEQYF. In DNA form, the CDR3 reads TGTGCCAGCAGCTTATCATCTCTGGGACAGGGCACATACGAGCAGTACTTC.

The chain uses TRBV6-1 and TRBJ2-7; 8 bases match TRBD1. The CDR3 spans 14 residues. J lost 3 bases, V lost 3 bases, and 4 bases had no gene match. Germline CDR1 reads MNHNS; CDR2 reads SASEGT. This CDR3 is CASSDRDRFYEQYF. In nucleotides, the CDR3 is TGTGCCAGCAGTGACCGGGACAGGTTCTACGAGCAGTACTTC.

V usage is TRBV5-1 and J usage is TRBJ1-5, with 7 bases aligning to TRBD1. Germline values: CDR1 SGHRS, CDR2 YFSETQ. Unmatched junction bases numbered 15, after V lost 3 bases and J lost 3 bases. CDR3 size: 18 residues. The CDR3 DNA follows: TGCGCCAGCAGCTGGGCCCCGACAGGGTCAACTTTCAATCAGCCCCAGCATTTT. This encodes CASSWAPTGSTFNQPQHF.

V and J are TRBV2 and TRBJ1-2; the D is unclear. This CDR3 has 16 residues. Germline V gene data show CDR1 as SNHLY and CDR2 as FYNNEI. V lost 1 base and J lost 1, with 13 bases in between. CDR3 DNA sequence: TGTGCCAGCAGTGAAGGGGCCAGGCATCTTAACTATGGCTACACCTTC. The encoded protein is CASSEGARHLNYGYTF.

CDR3 protein: CASGLVLSREADTEAFF. DNA for the CDR3: TGTGCTAGTGGTTTGGTACTTTCCCGGGAGGCGGACACTGAAGCTTTCTTT. The chain uses TRBV12-5 and TRBJ1-1; D uncertain. Germline loops: CDR1 LGHNT, CDR2 FRNRAP. The CDR3 covers 17 residues. The V gene lost 0 bases and the J gene lost 3 bases, with 17 bases spanning the gap.

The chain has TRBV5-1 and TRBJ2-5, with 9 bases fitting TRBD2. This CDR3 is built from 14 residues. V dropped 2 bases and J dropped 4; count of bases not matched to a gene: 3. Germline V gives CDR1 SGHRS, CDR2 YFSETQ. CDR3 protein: CASSFSGGVETQYF. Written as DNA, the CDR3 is TGCGCCAGCAGCTTTAGCGGGGGTGTAGAGACCCAGTACTTC.